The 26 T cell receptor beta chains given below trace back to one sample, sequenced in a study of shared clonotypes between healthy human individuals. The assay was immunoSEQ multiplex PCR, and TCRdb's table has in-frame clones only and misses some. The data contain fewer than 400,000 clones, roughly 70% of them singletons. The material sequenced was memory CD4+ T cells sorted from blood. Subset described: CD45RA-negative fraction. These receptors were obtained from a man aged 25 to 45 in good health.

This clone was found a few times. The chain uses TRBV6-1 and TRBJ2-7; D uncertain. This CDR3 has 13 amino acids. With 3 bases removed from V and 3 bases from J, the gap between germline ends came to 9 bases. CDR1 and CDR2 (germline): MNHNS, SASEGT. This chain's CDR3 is CASSDWYGYEQYF. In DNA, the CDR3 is TGTGCCAGCAGTGATTGGTACGGCTACGAGCAGTACTTC.

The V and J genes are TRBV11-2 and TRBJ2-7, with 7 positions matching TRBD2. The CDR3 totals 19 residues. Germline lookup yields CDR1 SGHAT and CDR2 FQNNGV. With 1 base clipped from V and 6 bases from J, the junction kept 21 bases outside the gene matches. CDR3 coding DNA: TGTGCCAGCAGCTTAGTTCCAACCGTTGGGAGCGGGATACAAGGCGAGCAGTACTTC. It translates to CASSLVPTVGSGIQGEQYF.

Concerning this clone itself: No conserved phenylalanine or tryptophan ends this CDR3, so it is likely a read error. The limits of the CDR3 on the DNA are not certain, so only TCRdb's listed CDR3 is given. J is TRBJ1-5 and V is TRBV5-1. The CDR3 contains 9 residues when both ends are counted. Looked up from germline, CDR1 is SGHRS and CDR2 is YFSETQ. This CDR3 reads CASSLALMV.

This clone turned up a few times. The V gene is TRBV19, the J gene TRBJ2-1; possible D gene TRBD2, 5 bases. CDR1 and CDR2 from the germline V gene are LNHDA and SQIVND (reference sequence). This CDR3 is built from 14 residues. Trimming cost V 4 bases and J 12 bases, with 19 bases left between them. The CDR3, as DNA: TGTGCCAGTAGTAAATCCCCGGTTATCGAGGGGCAGTTCTTC. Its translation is CASSKSPVIEGQFF.

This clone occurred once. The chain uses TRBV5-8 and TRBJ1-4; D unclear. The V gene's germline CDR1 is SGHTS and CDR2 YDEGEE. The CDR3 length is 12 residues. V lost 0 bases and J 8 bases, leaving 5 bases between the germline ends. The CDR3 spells CASSLASEKLFF. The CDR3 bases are TGTGCCAGCAGCTTGGCTTCCGAAAAACTGTTTTTT.

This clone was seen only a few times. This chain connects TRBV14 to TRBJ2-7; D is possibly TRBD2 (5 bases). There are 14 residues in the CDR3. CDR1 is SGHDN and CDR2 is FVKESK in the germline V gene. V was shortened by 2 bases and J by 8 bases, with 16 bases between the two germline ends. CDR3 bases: TGTGCCAGCAGCCAATTATCGGGGAATACGAAGCAGTACTTC. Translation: CASSQLSGNTKQYF.

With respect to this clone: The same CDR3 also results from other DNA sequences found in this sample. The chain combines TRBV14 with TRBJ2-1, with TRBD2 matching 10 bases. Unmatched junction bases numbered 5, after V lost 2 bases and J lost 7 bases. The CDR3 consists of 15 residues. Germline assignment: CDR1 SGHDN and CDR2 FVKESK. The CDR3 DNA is TGTGCCAGCAGCCAATTGACTAGCGGGTCAAATGAGCAGTTCTTC. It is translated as CASSQLTSGSNEQFF.

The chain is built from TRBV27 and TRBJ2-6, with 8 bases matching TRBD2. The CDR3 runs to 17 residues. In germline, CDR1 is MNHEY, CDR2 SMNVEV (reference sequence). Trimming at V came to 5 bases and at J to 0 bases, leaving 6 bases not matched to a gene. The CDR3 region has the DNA TGTGCCAGCAGTCTATATAGCGGGAACTCTGGGGCCAACGTCCTGACTTTC. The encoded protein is CASSLYSGNSGANVLTF.

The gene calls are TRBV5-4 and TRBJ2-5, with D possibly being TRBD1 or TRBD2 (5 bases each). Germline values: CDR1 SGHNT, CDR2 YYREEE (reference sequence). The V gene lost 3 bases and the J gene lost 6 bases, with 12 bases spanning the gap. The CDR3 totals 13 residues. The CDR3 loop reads CASSSTSGQTQYF. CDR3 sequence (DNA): TGTGCCAGCAGCTCCACTTCGGGACAGACCCAGTACTTC. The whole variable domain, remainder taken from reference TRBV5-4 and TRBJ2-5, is ETGVTQSPTHLIKTRGQQVTLRCSSQSGHNTVSWYQQALGQGPQFIFQYYREEENGRGNFPPRFSGLQFPNYSSELNVNALELDDSALYLCASSSTSGQTQYFGPGTRLLVL.

CDR3 coding DNA: TGCGCCAGCAGCCCCGAGGGGGCGAGGAACACTGAAGCTTTCTTT. Translation: CASSPEGARNTEAFF. The chain recombines TRBV5-1 with TRBJ1-1; 7 nucleotides line up with TRBD1. V was clipped by 4 bases and J by 1 base; unmatched bases: 7. Germline V CDR1 and CDR2: SGHRS, YFSETQ. The CDR3 has 15 residues.

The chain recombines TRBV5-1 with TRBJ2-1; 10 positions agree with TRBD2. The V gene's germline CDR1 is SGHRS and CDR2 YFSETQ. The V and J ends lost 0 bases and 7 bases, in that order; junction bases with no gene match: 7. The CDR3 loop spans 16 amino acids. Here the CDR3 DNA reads TGCGCCAGCAGCTTGGAGCCGGGACTAGCGTGGAATGAGCAGTTCTTC. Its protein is CASSLEPGLAWNEQFF. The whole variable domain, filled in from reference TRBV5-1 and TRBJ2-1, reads KAGVTQTPRYLIKTRGQQVTLSCSPISGHRSVSWYQQTPGQGLQFLFEYFSETQRNKGNFPGRFSGRQFSNSRSEMNVSTLELGDSALYLCASSLEPGLAWNEQFFGPGTRLTVL.

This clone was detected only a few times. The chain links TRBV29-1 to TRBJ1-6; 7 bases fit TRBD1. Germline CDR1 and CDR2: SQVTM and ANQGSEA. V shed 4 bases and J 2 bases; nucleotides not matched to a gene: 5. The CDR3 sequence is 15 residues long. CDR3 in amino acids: CSVATGEAYNSPLHF. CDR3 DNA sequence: TGCAGCGTTGCTACAGGGGAAGCCTATAATTCACCCCTCCACTTT.

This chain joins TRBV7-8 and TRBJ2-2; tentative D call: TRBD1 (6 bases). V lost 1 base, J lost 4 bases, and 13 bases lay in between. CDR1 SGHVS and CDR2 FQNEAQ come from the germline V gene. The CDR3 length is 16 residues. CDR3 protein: CASSLDRDRGTGELFF. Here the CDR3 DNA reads TGTGCCAGCAGCTTAGACAGGGATCGGGGCACCGGGGAGCTGTTTTTT.

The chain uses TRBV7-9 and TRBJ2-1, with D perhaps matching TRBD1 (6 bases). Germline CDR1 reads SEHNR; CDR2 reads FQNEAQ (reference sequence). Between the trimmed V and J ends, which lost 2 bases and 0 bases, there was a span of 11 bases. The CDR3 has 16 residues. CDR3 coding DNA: TGTGCCAGCAGCTTAAAGGGGGTAGGCTCCTACAATGAGCAGTTCTTC. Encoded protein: CASSLKGVGSYNEQFF. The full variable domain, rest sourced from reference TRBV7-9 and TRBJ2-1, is DTGVSQNPRHKITKRGQNVTFRCDPISEHNRLYWYRQTLGQGPEFLTYFQNEAQLEKSRLLSDRFSAERPKGSFSTLEIQRTEQGDSAMYLCASSLKGVGSYNEQFFGPGTRLTVL.

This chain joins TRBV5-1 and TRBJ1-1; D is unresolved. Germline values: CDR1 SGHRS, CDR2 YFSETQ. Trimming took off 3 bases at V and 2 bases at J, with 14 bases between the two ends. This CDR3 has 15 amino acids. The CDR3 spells CASSSLFAANTEAFF. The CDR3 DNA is TGCGCCAGCAGCTCGCTTTTTGCAGCCAACACTGAAGCTTTCTTT.

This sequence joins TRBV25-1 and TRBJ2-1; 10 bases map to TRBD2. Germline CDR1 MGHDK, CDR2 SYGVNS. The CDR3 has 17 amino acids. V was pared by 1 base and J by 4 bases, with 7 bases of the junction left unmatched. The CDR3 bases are TGTGCCAGCAGTGAATTGAATAGCGGGAGGAAATACAATGAGCAGTTCTTC. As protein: CASSELNSGRKYNEQFF.

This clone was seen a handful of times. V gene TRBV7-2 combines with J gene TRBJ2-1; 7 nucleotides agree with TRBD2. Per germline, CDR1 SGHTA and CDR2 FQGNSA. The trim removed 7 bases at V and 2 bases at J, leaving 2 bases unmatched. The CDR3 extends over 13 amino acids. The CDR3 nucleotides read TGTGCCAGCATTGCGGGAGCCTACAATGAGCAGTTCTTC. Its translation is CASIAGAYNEQFF.

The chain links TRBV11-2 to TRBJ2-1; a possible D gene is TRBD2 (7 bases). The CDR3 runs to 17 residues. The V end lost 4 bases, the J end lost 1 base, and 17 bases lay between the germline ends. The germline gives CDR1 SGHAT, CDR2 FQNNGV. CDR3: CASSWEGQRSSYNEQFF. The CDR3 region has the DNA TGTGCCAGCAGCTGGGAGGGACAACGTTCTTCCTACAATGAGCAGTTCTTC.

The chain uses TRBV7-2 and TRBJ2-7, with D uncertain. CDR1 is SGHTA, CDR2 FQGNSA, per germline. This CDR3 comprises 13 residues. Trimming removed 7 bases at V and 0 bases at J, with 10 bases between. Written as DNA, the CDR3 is TGTGCCAGCACCGAAGGTTACTCCTACGAGCAGTACTTC. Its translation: CASTEGYSYEQYF.

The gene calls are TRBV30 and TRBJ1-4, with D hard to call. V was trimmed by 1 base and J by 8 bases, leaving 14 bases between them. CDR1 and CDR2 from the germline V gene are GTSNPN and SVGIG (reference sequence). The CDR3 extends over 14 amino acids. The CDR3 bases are TGTGCCTGGAGTGCGCATGAGGTTGGCGAAAAACTGTTTTTT. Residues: CAWSAHEVGEKLFF.

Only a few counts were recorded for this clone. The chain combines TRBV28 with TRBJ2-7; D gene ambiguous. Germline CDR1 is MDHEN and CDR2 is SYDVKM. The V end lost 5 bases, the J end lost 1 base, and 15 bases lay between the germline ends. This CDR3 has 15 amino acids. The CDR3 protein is CASSRTGQGSYEQYF. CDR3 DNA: TGTGCCAGCAGTAGGACGGGCCAAGGGTCCTACGAGCAGTACTTC.

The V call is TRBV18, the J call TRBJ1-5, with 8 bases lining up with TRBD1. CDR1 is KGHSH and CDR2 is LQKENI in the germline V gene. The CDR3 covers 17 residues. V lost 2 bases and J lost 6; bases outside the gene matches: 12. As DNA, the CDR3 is TGTGCCAGCTCACCAAAAGGTTCAGGGGGCGGAATTCAGCCCCAGCATTTT. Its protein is CASSPKGSGGGIQPQHF.

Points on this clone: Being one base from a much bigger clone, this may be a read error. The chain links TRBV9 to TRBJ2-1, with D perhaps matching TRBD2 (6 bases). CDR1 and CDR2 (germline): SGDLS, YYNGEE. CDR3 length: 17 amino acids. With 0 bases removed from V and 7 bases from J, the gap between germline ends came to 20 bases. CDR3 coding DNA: TGTGCCAGCAGCGTAGATCCCCCTTGGGGGGTTAGTAATGAGCAGTTCTTC. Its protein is CASSVDPPWGVSNEQFF.

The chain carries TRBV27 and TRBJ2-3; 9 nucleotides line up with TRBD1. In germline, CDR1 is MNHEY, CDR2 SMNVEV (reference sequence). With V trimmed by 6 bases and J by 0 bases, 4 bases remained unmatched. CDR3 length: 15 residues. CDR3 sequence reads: CASRTGGYSTDTQYF. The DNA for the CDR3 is TGTGCCAGCAGGACAGGGGGATATAGCACAGATACGCAGTATTTT.

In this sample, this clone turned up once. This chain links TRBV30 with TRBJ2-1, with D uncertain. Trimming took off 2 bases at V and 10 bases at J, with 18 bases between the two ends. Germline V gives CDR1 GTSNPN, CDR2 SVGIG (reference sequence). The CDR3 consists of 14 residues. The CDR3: CAWSPFSNRKEQFF. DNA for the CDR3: TGTGCCTGGAGTCCCTTTAGCAACAGAAAGGAGCAGTTCTTC.

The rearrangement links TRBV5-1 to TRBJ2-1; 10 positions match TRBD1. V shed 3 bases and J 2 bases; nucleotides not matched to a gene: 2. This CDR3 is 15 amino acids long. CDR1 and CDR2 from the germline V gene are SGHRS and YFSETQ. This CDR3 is CASSSGTGAYNEQFF. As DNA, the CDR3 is TGCGCCAGCAGCTCCGGGACAGGGGCCTACAATGAGCAGTTCTTC.